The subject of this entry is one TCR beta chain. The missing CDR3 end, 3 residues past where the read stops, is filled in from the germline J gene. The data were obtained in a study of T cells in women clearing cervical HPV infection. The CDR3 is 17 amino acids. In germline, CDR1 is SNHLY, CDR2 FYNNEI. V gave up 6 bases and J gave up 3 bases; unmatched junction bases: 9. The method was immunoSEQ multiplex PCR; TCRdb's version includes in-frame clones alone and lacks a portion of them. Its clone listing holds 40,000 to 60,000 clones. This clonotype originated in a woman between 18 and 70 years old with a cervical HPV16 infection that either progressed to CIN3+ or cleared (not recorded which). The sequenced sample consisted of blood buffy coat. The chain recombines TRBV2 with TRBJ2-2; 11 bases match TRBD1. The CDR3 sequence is CASRISRTGGYTGELFF. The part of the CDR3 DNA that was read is TGTGCCAGCAGGATTTCACGGACAGGGGGCTACACCGGGGAG.